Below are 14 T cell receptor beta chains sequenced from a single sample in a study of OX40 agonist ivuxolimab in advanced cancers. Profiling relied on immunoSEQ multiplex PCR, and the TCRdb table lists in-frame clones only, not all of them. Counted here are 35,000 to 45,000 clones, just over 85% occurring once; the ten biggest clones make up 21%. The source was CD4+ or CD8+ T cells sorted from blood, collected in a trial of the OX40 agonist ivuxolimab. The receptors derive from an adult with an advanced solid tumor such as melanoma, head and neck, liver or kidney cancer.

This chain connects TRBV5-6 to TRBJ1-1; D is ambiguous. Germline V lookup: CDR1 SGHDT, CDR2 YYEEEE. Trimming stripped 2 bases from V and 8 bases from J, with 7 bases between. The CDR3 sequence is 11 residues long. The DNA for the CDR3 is TGTGCCAGCAGCTTACCCCACGAAGCTTTCTTT. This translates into CASSLPHEAFF.

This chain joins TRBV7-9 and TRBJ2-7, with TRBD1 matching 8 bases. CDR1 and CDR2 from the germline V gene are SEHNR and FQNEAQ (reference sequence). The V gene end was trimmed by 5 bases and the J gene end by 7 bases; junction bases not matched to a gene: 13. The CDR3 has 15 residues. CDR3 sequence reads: CASSRTGQRVEEQYF. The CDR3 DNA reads TGTGCCAGCAGCCGGACAGGGCAAAGGGTGGAAGAGCAGTACTTC.

CDR3 loop: CASSTGQGNQPQHF. The CDR3 DNA follows: TGTGCCAGCAGTACGGGACAGGGCAATCAGCCCCAGCATTTT. The V gene is TRBV9, the J gene TRBJ1-5; 8 positions agree with TRBD1. Germline trimming cut 5 bases from V and 2 bases from J; bases unmatched to any gene: 3. The CDR3 is made up of 14 amino acids. Looked up from germline, CDR1 is SGDLS and CDR2 is YYNGEE.

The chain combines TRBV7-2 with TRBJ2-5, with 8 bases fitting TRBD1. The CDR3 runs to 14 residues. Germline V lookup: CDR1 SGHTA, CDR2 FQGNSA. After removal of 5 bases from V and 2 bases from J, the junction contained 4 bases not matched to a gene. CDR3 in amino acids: CASSLTGGQETQYF. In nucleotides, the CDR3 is TGTGCCAGCAGCCTCACAGGGGGTCAAGAGACCCAGTACTTC.

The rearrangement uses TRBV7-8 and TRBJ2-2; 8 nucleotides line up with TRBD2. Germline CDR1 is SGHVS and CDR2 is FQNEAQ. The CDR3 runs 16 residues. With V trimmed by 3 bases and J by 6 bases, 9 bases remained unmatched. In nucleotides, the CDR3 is TGTGCCAGCAGCTTGTCCGGGGGGGCAATTGCCGGGGAGCTGTTTTTT. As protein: CASSLSGGAIAGELFF.

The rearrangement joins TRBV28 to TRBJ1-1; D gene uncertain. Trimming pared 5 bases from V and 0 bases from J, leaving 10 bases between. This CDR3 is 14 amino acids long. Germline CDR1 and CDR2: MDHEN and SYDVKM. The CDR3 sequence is CASSPGDLNTEAFF. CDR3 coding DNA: TGTGCCAGCAGTCCCGGGGATCTGAACACTGAAGCTTTCTTT.

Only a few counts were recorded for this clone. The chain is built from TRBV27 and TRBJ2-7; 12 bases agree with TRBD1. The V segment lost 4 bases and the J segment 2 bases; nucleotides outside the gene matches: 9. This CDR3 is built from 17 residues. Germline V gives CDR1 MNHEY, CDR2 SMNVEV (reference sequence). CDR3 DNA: TGTGCCAGCAGTTACTCCGGGGGACAGGGGGCCACCTACGAGCAGTACTTC. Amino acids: CASSYSGGQGATYEQYF.

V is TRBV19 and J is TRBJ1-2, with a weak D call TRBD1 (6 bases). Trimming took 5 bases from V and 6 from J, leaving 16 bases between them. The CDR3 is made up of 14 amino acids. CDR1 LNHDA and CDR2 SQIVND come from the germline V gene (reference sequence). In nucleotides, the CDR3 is TGTGCCAGTAGTCCTTCCGGGGGGGCAGATGGCTACACCTTC. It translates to CASSPSGGADGYTF.

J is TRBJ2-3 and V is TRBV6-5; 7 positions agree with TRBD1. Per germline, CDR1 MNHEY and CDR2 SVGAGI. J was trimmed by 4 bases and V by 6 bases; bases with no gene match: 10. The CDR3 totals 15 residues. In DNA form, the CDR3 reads TGTGCCAGCAGCCGGGGACAGTCACATTCAGATACGCAGTATTTT. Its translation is CASSRGQSHSDTQYF.

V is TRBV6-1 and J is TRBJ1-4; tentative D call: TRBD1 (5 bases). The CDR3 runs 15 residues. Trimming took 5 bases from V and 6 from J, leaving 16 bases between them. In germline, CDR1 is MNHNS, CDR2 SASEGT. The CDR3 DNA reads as TGTGCCAGCAGTTGGGGGACTCTGCTAGATGAAAAACTGTTTTTT. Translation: CASSWGTLLDEKLFF.

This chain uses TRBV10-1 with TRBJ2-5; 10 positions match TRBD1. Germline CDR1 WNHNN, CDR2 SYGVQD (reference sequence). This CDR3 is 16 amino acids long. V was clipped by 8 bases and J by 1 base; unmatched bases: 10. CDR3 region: CASSLLRTGGQETQYF. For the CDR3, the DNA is TGCGCCAGCTCACTTCTACGGACAGGGGGCCAAGAGACCCAGTACTTC.

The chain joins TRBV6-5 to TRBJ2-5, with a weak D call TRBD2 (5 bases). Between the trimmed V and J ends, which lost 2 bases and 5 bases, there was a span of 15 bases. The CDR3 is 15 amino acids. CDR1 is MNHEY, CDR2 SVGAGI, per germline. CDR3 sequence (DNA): TGTGCCAGCAGTTACCCCCCCGGGGTCCGGGAGACCCAGTACTTC. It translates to CASSYPPGVRETQYF.

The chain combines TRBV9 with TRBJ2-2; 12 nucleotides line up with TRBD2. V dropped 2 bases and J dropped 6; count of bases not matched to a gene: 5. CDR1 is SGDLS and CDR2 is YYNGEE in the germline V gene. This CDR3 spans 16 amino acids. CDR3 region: CASSVASGGAPGELFF. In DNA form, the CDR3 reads TGTGCCAGCAGCGTGGCTAGCGGGGGGGCCCCCGGGGAGCTGTTTTTT.

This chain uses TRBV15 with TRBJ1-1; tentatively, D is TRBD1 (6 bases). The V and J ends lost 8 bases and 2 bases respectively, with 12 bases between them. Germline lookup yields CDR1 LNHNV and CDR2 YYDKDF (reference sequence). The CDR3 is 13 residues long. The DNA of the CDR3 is TGTGCCACCCGGGGACACGACAACACTGAAGCTTTCTTT. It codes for CATRGHDNTEAFF.